Below, one T cell receptor beta chain is given with its context. This sample is drawn from a study of CD8+ T cells in alopecia areata. In each case, RNA was isolated and then reverse transcribed into cDNA as the sequencing template. The method was immunoSEQ multiplex PCR; TCRdb's version includes in-frame clones alone and lacks a portion of them. Among 130,000 to 150,000 clones listed, 51% were seen once. The TCR sequence derives from a human donor with alopecia areata. The input for sequencing was CD4+ T cells sorted from blood, taken at week 0.

The CDR3 region has the DNA TGTGCCAGCAGCTTAGATCTATCCCCCCCGGCTTTCTTT. Protein sequence: CASSLDLSPPAFF. The gene calls are TRBV7-8 and TRBJ1-1, with D hard to call. The CDR3 is made up of 13 amino acids. Trimming pared 1 base from V and 11 bases from J, leaving 14 bases between. The germline gives CDR1 SGHVS, CDR2 FQNEAQ.